These 22 T cell receptor beta chains came from one sample sequenced in a study of blood T cell repertoires in COVID-19. Sequencing used immunoSEQ multiplex PCR; TCRdb keeps in-frame clones, though not all of them. The sample has more than 80,000 clones, roughly four fifths seen once. Sample: peripheral blood. The source of these receptors is a man aged 50 to 59 with active or convalescent COVID-19.

The count of this clone is one. The chain couples TRBV28 to TRBJ1-2; D may be TRBD1 (5 bases). CDR3 length: 14 amino acids. The ends were cut back, 4 bases at V and 2 bases at J, with 11 bases in the middle. From germline, CDR1 is MDHEN and CDR2 SYDVKM. This chain's CDR3 is CASSYHDRNYGYTF. The CDR3 DNA sequence: TGTGCCAGCAGTTATCACGACAGAAACTATGGCTACACCTTC.

The chain recombines TRBV3-1 (or the pseudogene TRBV3-2) with TRBJ2-2; TRBD2 matches at 14 bases. Germline V gives CDR1 LGHDT, CDR2 YNNKEL (reference sequence). With V trimmed by 4 bases and J by 3 bases, 7 bases remained unmatched. The CDR3 covers 18 residues. CDR3 sequence: CASSLGLAGGGYTGELFF. The CDR3, as DNA: TGTGCCAGCAGCCTCGGACTAGCGGGGGGCGGGTACACCGGGGAGCTGTTTTTT.

This chain links TRBV19 with TRBJ1-4, with D hard to call. Per germline, CDR1 LNHDA and CDR2 SQIVND (reference sequence). V shed 4 bases and J shed 8 bases, with 17 bases lying between them. This CDR3 spans 15 amino acids. As DNA, the CDR3 is TGTGCCAGTAGTACAGACCCACCGGAGAACGAAAAACTGTTTTTT. Encoded protein: CASSTDPPENEKLFF.

The V gene is TRBV28, the J gene TRBJ2-7; 8 bases match TRBD2. Trimming took 5 bases from V and 6 from J; bases not matched to a gene: 3. The germline CDR1 and CDR2 sequences are MDHEN and SYDVKM. CDR3 size: 12 residues. The CDR3 region has the DNA TGTGCCAGCAGTCGGGGGGGTCGCGAGCAGTACGTC. Its translation is CASSRGGREQYV.

The chain employs TRBV16 and TRBJ2-2, with 7 bases lining up with TRBD1. Germline CDR1 and CDR2: KGHSY and FQNENV. Trimming took 3 bases from V and 4 from J; bases not matched to a gene: 2. CDR3 size: 14 residues. In DNA, the CDR3 is TGTGCCAGCAGCCATCCAGGGGGCACCGGGGAGCTGTTTTTT. It yields the protein CASSHPGGTGELFF.

V gene TRBV28 combines with J gene TRBJ1-5, with unresolved D. The CDR3 is 17 amino acids. V was clipped by 5 bases and J by 0 bases, with 17 bases between them. Germline loops: CDR1 MDHEN, CDR2 SYDVKM. The CDR3 region is CASSPHLTFYSNQPQHF. The CDR3 DNA sequence: TGTGCCAGCAGTCCCCACTTGACATTCTATAGCAATCAGCCCCAGCATTTT.

The chain joins TRBV9 to TRBJ2-3, with 7 bases fitting TRBD1. This CDR3 region has 15 residues. The junction had 5 bases not matched to a gene; V was cut back by 0 bases and J by 4 bases. The germline V gene encodes CDR1 SGDLS and CDR2 YYNGEE. The CDR3 coding sequence is TGTGCCAGCAGCGTAGAGACAGGGATGCCAGATACGCAGTATTTT. Its protein is CASSVETGMPDTQYF.

V usage is TRBV7-9 and J usage is TRBJ1-1, with D maybe TRBD1 (5 bases). The germline V gene has CDR1 SEHNR and CDR2 FQNEAQ (reference sequence). The CDR3 consists of 13 residues. The germline V and J ends were trimmed by 3 bases and 6 bases, with 11 bases remaining between them. The CDR3 DNA is TGTGCCAGCAGCTTTCTTCGGGGGGCTGAAGCTTTCTTT. Encoded protein: CASSFLRGAEAFF.

J is TRBJ2-4 and V is TRBV6-1; a weak D match, TRBD2 (6 bases). The CDR3 sequence is 13 residues long. Between the trimmed V and J ends, which lost 0 bases and 11 bases, there was a span of 11 bases. CDR1 is MNHNS and CDR2 is SASEGT in the germline V gene. The CDR3 coding sequence is TGTGCCAGCAGTGAAGCACCGGGAGTCGTTCAGTACTTC. Amino acids: CASSEAPGVVQYF.

V usage is TRBV19 and J usage is TRBJ1-6; no clear D gene. CDR3 length: 13 residues. V was shortened by 3 bases and J by 10 bases, with 10 bases between the two germline ends. The germline CDR1 and CDR2 sequences are LNHDA and SQIVND (reference sequence). The CDR3 protein is CASSIPPRSPLHF. In DNA, the CDR3 is TGTGCCAGTAGTATCCCCCCGCGGTCACCCCTCCACTTT.

The chain couples TRBV4-1 to TRBJ1-4; 9 nucleotides align to TRBD1. V was pared by 5 bases and J by 8 bases, with 9 bases of the junction left unmatched. This CDR3 spans 15 amino acids. CDR1 and CDR2 from the germline V gene are MGHRA and YSYEKL. The chain's CDR3 is CASSNTGGAGEKLFF. In DNA form, the CDR3 reads TGCGCCAGCAGCAACACAGGGGGCGCGGGGGAAAAACTGTTTTTT.

This chain links TRBV6-6 with TRBJ2-3; 9 bases match TRBD2. Trimming removed 6 bases from V and 3 bases from J; junction bases left unmatched: 4. Germline assignment: CDR1 MNHNY and CDR2 SVGAGI (reference sequence). The CDR3 loop spans 14 amino acids. CDR3 nucleotides: TGTGCCAGCAGCGCTAGCGGGGTTACAGATACGCAGTATTTT. Translated, it gives CASSASGVTDTQYF.

This clone was recorded only once. The chain combines TRBV5-1 with TRBJ1-1, with 7 bases aligning to TRBD1. The V segment lost 6 bases and the J segment 4 bases; nucleotides outside the gene matches: 6. Germline CDR1 is SGHRS and CDR2 is YFSETQ. This CDR3 is 13 amino acids long. CDR3 DNA: TGCGCCAGCACCGGGACAGAAGGCACTGAAGCTTTCTTT. Protein sequence: CASTGTEGTEAFF.

The genes are TRBV11-3 and TRBJ2-5; TRBD1 agrees at 7 bases. The CDR3 sequence is 14 residues long. J lost 3 bases, V lost 4 bases, and 5 bases had no gene match. CDR1 is SGHNT and CDR2 is YENEEA in the germline V gene. The CDR3 loop is CASSSHRGEETQYF. CDR3 DNA: TGTGCCAGCAGCTCCCACAGGGGCGAAGAGACCCAGTACTTC.

The V and J genes are TRBV5-4 and TRBJ1-1; 9 nucleotides match TRBD1. V trimming: 3 bases; J trimming: 2 bases; junction bases outside the gene matches: 11. The CDR3 contains 17 residues. From germline, CDR1 is SGHNT and CDR2 YYREEE (reference sequence). The CDR3 loop reads CASSSRDRAVGNTEAFF. The CDR3, as DNA: TGTGCCAGCAGCTCTCGGGACAGGGCTGTCGGAAACACTGAAGCTTTCTTT.

The chain recombines TRBV7-2 with TRBJ2-3; no clear D. Trimming stripped 5 bases from V and 6 bases from J, with 9 bases between. This CDR3 spans 12 amino acids. Germline CDR1 and CDR2: SGHTA and FQGNSA. Written as DNA, the CDR3 is TGTGCCAGCAGCCCCGCCGAGGATACGCAGTATTTT. It encodes CASSPAEDTQYF.

The V gene is TRBV24-1, the J gene TRBJ1-1; D gene uncertain. Germline CDR1 and CDR2: KGHDR and SFDVKD. The length of the CDR3 is 13 residues. V lost 1 base and J 5 bases, leaving 7 bases between the germline ends. The CDR3 coding sequence is TGTGCCACCAGTGATTTCTCGGGGACTGAAGCTTTCTTT. This codes for CATSDFSGTEAFF.

The chain couples TRBV18 to TRBJ2-7, with 7 bases fitting TRBD1. Per the germline V gene, CDR1 is KGHSH and CDR2 is LQKENI. The V segment lost 2 bases and the J segment 3 bases; nucleotides outside the gene matches: 4. The CDR3 extends over 14 amino acids. Written as DNA, the CDR3 is TGTGCCAGCTCACCAGGTCAGGGGGTCTACGAGCAGTACGTC. Encoded protein: CASSPGQGVYEQYV.

The gene calls are TRBV4-1 and TRBJ2-7, with TRBD1 as a possible D gene (6 bases). Germline CDR1 is MGHRA and CDR2 is YSYEKL. This CDR3 spans 15 amino acids. The V gene lost 0 bases and the J gene lost 2 bases, with 11 bases spanning the gap. CDR3 coding DNA: TGCGCCAGCAGCCAAGAGTGGGACATTCCCTACGAGCAGTACGTC. Residues: CASSQEWDIPYEQYV.

Only one count was recorded for this clone. The V gene is TRBV18, the J gene TRBJ1-1, with D unresolved. Germline values: CDR1 KGHSH, CDR2 LQKENI. Trimming shortened V by 3 bases and J by 5 bases, and 13 bases separated the two germline ends. The CDR3 consists of 14 residues. The DNA for the CDR3 is TGTGCCAGCTCACCGAGCGCGGGAGTAACTGAAGCTTTCTTT. Translated: CASSPSAGVTEAFF.

This clone is a singleton in its sample. The genes are TRBV27 and TRBJ2-4; 9 bases map to TRBD1. CDR3 length: 16 amino acids. The germline V gene has CDR1 MNHEY and CDR2 SMNVEV (reference sequence). Losses at the gene ends were 5 bases for V and 0 bases for J; bases not matched to a gene: 5. The CDR3 loop is CASSPGTGQAKNIQYF. CDR3 coding DNA: TGTGCCAGCAGTCCGGGGACAGGGCAAGCCAAAAACATTCAGTACTTC.

J is TRBJ1-1 and V is TRBV24-1; 8 nucleotides match TRBD1. From germline, CDR1 is KGHDR and CDR2 SFDVKD. This CDR3 is built from 15 residues. J gave up 4 bases and V 3 bases, and 6 bases lay outside the gene matches. CDR3 in amino acids: CATSDDRGGGTEAFF. CDR3 nucleotides: TGTGCCACCAGTGATGACAGGGGAGGAGGCACTGAAGCTTTCTTT.